The 18 T cell receptor beta chains in this list originate from one sample, sequenced in a study of shared clonotypes between healthy human individuals. TCRdb keeps only in-frame clones here, not all; method: immunoSEQ multiplex PCR. Of hundreds of thousands of clones in the sample, approximately 74% are singletons; the top ten hold approximately 1.7%. The sequenced sample consisted of memory CD4+ T cells sorted from blood. Stated subset: CD45RA-negative fraction. All receptors come from a woman in her twenties or thirties in good health.

This clone is a singleton in its sample. This chain joins TRBV6-5 and TRBJ2-5; D gene uncertain. This CDR3 has 14 amino acids. V was cut by 2 bases and J by 7 bases, with 14 bases left in between. The germline gives CDR1 MNHEY, CDR2 SVGAGI. CDR3 coding DNA: TGTGCCAGCAGTTACGGGGAAGGAGCATTGACCCAGTACTTC. Its protein is CASSYGEGALTQYF.

The V gene is TRBV30, the J gene TRBJ1-3, with D possibly TRBD1 on 5 matching bases. Trimming pared 3 bases from V and 7 bases from J, leaving 19 bases between. The germline CDR1 and CDR2 sequences are GTSNPN and SVGIG (reference sequence). The CDR3 loop spans 15 amino acids. In nucleotides, the CDR3 is TGTGCCTGGAGCCCTTCTAGGGGACTTCTGAACACCATATATTTT. It yields the protein CAWSPSRGLLNTIYF.

This clone has only one observation. This chain joins TRBV14 and TRBJ1-1, with unresolved D. V lost 1 base and J lost 5, with 17 bases in between. The CDR3 spans 16 residues. Germline V CDR1 and CDR2: SGHDN, FVKESK. The CDR3 coding sequence is TGTGCCAGCAGCCAAGTTTTCTCCGCCGTGGGGACTGAAGCTTTCTTT. It is translated as CASSQVFSAVGTEAFF.

This clone was found a few times. This chain connects TRBV27 to TRBJ1-2, with D perhaps TRBD1 (5 bases). CDR3 length: 13 residues. V gave up 6 bases and J gave up 5 bases, with 13 bases separating them. Per the germline V gene, CDR1 is MNHEY and CDR2 is SMNVEV (reference sequence). In DNA, the CDR3 is TGTGCCAGCAGGCAACAGGCTACGTATGGCTACACCTTC. Its protein is CASRQQATYGYTF.

This clone has just one count. The chain links TRBV6-1 to TRBJ1-5; D remains ambiguous. The germline V gene has CDR1 MNHNS and CDR2 SASEGT. The CDR3 length is 16 residues. With 1 base removed from V and 3 bases from J, the gap between germline ends came to 13 bases. The CDR3 DNA follows: TGTGCCAGCAGTGAAGTTGGGCCAGGCAACAATCAGCCCCAGCATTTT. Protein sequence: CASSEVGPGNNQPQHF.

A few counts support this clone. The chain carries TRBV5-6 and TRBJ1-2; 9 nucleotides match TRBD1. V gave up 3 bases and J gave up 1 base; unmatched junction bases: 7. Germline V CDR1 and CDR2: SGHDT, YYEEEE. The CDR3 has 16 amino acids. CDR3 region: CASSYPGTGINYGYTF. The CDR3, as DNA: TGTGCCAGCAGCTACCCCGGGACAGGGATTAACTATGGCTACACCTTC.

The CDR3: CASSQSGTGAGTEAFF. The CDR3 region has the DNA TGTGCCAGTAGTCAGAGTGGGACAGGGGCTGGCACTGAAGCTTTCTTT. This chain uses TRBV19 with TRBJ1-1, with 10 positions matching TRBD1. The CDR3 sequence is 16 residues long. Germline trimming cut 5 bases from V and 4 bases from J; bases unmatched to any gene: 10. Looked up from germline, CDR1 is LNHDA and CDR2 is SQIVND (reference sequence).

The chain combines TRBV19 with TRBJ1-5; a possible D gene is TRBD1 (5 bases). V gave up 3 bases and J gave up 10 bases, with 13 bases separating them. The V gene's germline CDR1 is LNHDA and CDR2 SQIVND (reference sequence). There are 13 residues in the CDR3. CDR3 sequence reads: CASSMGVEAPQHF. CDR3 DNA: TGTGCCAGTAGTATGGGGGTGGAAGCACCCCAGCATTTT.

The chain is built from TRBV28 and TRBJ2-7; TRBD2 aligns across 10 bases. This CDR3 region has 15 residues. With 5 bases clipped from V and 6 bases from J, the junction kept 10 bases outside the gene matches. CDR1 and CDR2 from the germline V gene are MDHEN and SYDVKM. The CDR3 bases are TGTGCCAGCAGTATCCCTAGCGGGGGAAGGTCCGAGCAGTACTTC. It yields the protein CASSIPSGGRSEQYF.

This clone was recorded only once. This rearrangement joins TRBV28 to TRBJ1-3; D may be TRBD1 (6 bases). The germline V and J ends were trimmed by 6 bases and 1 base, with 16 bases remaining between them. This CDR3 comprises 16 residues. Germline loops: CDR1 MDHEN, CDR2 SYDVKM. CDR3 region: CASSSPGALSGNTIYF. CDR3 in DNA: TGTGCCAGCAGCTCCCCGGGGGCGTTGTCTGGAAACACCATATATTTT.

The chain recombines TRBV28 with TRBJ2-7; TRBD2 agrees at 12 bases. Germline values: CDR1 MDHEN, CDR2 SYDVKM. The CDR3 is made up of 12 amino acids. V shed 5 bases, J shed 13 bases, and the junction held 6 bases outside the gene matches. Here the CDR3 DNA reads TGTGCCAGCAGTCGACTAGCGGGAGCCCAATACTTC. Amino acid sequence: CASSRLAGAQYF.

This clone came up a few times. The J gene is TRBJ2-6, the V gene TRBV5-1, with D possibly TRBD1 on 5 matching bases. V was pared by 6 bases and J by 0 bases, with 10 bases between. This CDR3 has 15 residues. From germline, CDR1 is SGHRS and CDR2 YFSETQ. CDR3 sequence: CASTTAISGANVLTF. CDR3 DNA sequence: TGCGCCAGCACGACAGCCATCTCTGGGGCCAACGTCCTGACTTTC.

The chain employs TRBV9 and TRBJ2-1; no clear D gene. V was cut by 2 bases and J by 1 base, with 7 bases left in between. CDR1 SGDLS and CDR2 YYNGEE come from the germline V gene. This CDR3 spans 14 amino acids. CDR3 DNA sequence: TGTGCCAGCAGCGTGACAATTTCCTACAATGAGCAGTTCTTC. Translation: CASSVTISYNEQFF.

The J gene is TRBJ2-7, the V gene TRBV12-2; TRBD1 is taken as the D call from the table, unchecked against the DNA. TRBV12-2 represents a pseudogene. The CDR3 contains 16 residues. In DNA, the CDR3 is TGTGCAAGTCGCTCCCCAACCGGGACAGCATTCTACGAGCAGTACTTC. Amino acid sequence: CASRSPTGTAFYEQYF.

The chain has TRBV7-9 and TRBJ1-1; D not resolved. Germline assignment: CDR1 SEHNR and CDR2 FQNEAQ (reference sequence). The ends were cut back, 1 base at V and 4 bases at J, with 10 bases in the middle. The CDR3 has 14 residues. In DNA form, the CDR3 reads TGTGCCAGCAGCTTAGGCGTTTTCACCACTGAAGCTTTCTTT. This encodes CASSLGVFTTEAFF.

The V and J genes are TRBV5-1 and TRBJ2-5; D gene ambiguous. Germline V gene lookup returns CDR1 SGHRS and CDR2 YFSETQ. The CDR3 extends over 14 amino acids. The V end lost 4 bases, the J end lost 1 base, and 11 bases lay between the germline ends. The CDR3, as DNA: TGCGCCAGCAGCCCGGGTGGCGGCCAAGAGACCCAGTACTTC. It encodes CASSPGGGQETQYF.

The genes are TRBV6-5 and TRBJ1-2; possibly TRBD1 for D (6 bases). CDR3 length: 16 residues. The V end lost 3 bases, the J end lost 7 bases, and 21 bases lay between the germline ends. Germline values: CDR1 MNHEY, CDR2 SVGAGI. CDR3 nucleotides: TGTGCCAGCAGTTATGGGCAGGGGCGGGTGTTTGGTGGCTACACCTTC. It yields the protein CASSYGQGRVFGGYTF.

As for this clone: Other nucleotide sequences in the sample specify the same CDR3. This sequence joins TRBV28 and TRBJ1-4; no reliable D call. Germline V gives CDR1 MDHEN, CDR2 SYDVKM. V shed 8 bases and J shed 3 bases, with 4 bases lying between them. There are 11 residues in the CDR3. Here the CDR3 reads CASLANEKLFF. In DNA, the CDR3 is TGTGCCAGCCTAGCTAATGAAAAACTGTTTTTT.